Listed below are T cell receptor beta chains from one sample, sequenced in a study of glioma-infiltrating T cells. TCRdb redid the calling of the multiplex PCR reads with MiXCR, one entry per CDR3 protein. The sample has about 130,000 distinct CDR3 sequences, under 25% seen once. Source material: glioma tissue, nonneoplastic brain tissue, or PBMCs (not recorded which). These receptors were taken from a human donor with low-grade glioma or glioblastoma, undergoing nonglioma brain surgery, or in good health (not recorded which). Each CDR3 is given with its conserved first and last residue. A D gene is named only where the DNA matches it firmly. Clone size is not always given. Where it is, it says once, few, many or a class for expanded clones.

>TRBJ2-6|NA|TRBV20-1|NA
TGCAGTGCTATCCCCGGGATCTCTGGGGCCAACGTCCTGACTTTC
CSAIPGISGANVLTF
>TRBJ1-2|NA|TRBV7-2|TRBD1
TGTGCCAGCAGCTCTCGACAGGGTCTTCATGGCTACACCTTC
CASSSRQGLHGYTF
>TRBJ2-5|few|TRBV20-1|NA
TGCAGTGCTAGAGACTTCAATGTAAACTTACCCCAGGAGACCCAGTACTTC
CSARDFNVNLPQETQYF
>TRBJ2-1|NA|TRBV2|TRBD1
TGTGCCACGCCAGGACAGGGGGCCAATGAGCAGTTCTTC
CATPGQGANEQFF
>TRBJ1-6|many|TRBV20-1|NA
TGCAGTGCTACGGATTCCCCGGGTTCACCCCTCCACTTT
CSATDSPGSPLHF
>TRBJ1-1|NA|TRBV7-9|NA
TGTGACCTCGAGGAAGCTTTCTTT
CDLEEAFF
>TRBJ2-3|many|TRBV7-9|TRBD1
TGTGCCAGCAGCTCCAGACAGGGGAACACAGATACGCAGTATTTT
CASSSRQGNTDTQYF
>TRBJ2-2|few|TRBV20-1|NA
TGCAGTGCTAGAGATCCAGGGGGGGCCGGGGAGCTGTTTTTT
CSARDPGGAGELFF
>TRBJ2-1|many|TRBV6-1|TRBD1
TGTGCCAGCAGTTCCGGGACAGCCCTGATGAAGCAGTTCTTC
CASSSGTALMKQFF
>TRBJ2-6|NA|TRBV7-2|NA
TGTGCCAGCCGGGGGGCCGGGGCCAACGTCCTGACTTTC
CASRGAGANVLTF
>TRBJ2-3|many|TRBV6-6|TRBD2
TGTGCCAGCAGTTACAACCGGGGGGGAGCAGATACGCAGTATTTT
CASSYNRGGADTQYF
>TRBJ1-2|few|TRBV24-1|NA
TGTGCCACCAGTGACGCAAGGGGAAACTATGGCTACACCTTC
CATSDARGNYGYTF
>TRBJ2-1|NA|TRBV2|NA
TGTGCCAGCAGTTTTCACAATGAGCAGTTCTTC
CASSFHNEQFF
>TRBJ2-3|NA|TRBV7-4|TRBD2
TGTGCCAGCAGCATACTAGCGGGGGGTGATACGCAGTATTTT
CASSILAGGDTQYF
>TRBJ1-2|many|TRBV4-1|TRBD1
TGCGCCAGCAGCCGAGGGCCCCAGACAGGGGGGTATGGCTACACCTTC
CASSRGPQTGGYGYTF
>TRBJ1-1|NA|TRBV19|NA
TGTGCCAGTAGTGCCCGACAGAGGCTAAATAATGAAGCTTTCTTT
CASSARQRLNNEAFF
>TRBJ1-1|NA|TRBV18|NA
TGTGCCAGCTCACCACGGGAGGCGGTGACTGAAGCTTTCTTT
CASSPREAVTEAFF
>TRBJ1-2|NA|TRBV3-1|NA
TGTGCCAGCAGCCAAGTTGGTCGTTGGGGCAGCACCTCTAACTATGGCTACACCTTC
CASSQVGRWGSTSNYGYTF
>TRBJ2-2|NA|TRBV6-1|TRBD1
TGTGCCAGCAGTGAGTTTCGGGGGACAGGGTCCAACACCGGGGAGCTGTTTTTT
CASSEFRGTGSNTGELFF
>TRBJ2-6|NA|TRBV6-4|TRBD1
TGTGCCAGCAGTTCAGGACAGGGTTCGTCTGGGGCCAACGTCCTGACTTTC
CASSSGQGSSGANVLTF
>TRBJ1-1|few|TRBV20-1|NA
TGCAGTGCTATTTACAGGCCGAACACTGAAGCTTTCTTT
CSAIYRPNTEAFF
>TRBJ2-1|NA|TRBV7-2|TRBD1
TGTGCCAGCAGCCGAGGGACAGGTAATGAGCAGTTCTTC
CASSRGTGNEQFF
>TRBJ1-5|NA|TRBV14|TRBD1
TGTGCCAGCAGCCAAGATAGGGACAGGGGGGGTGGTCAGCCCCAGCATTTT
CASSQDRDRGGGQPQHF
>TRBJ1-6|NA|TRBV10-1|NA
TGCGCCAGCAGTGGTTTGCCATCGGGGAATTCACCCCTCCACTTT
CASSGLPSGNSPLHF
>TRBJ1-2|few|TRBV7-2|NA
TGTGCCAGTAGTCCGGGTCCGGCGGATGGCTACACCTTC
CASSPGPADGYTF
>TRBJ2-3|few|TRBV4-1|NA
TGCGCCAGCAGCCAAGGCCCAGGGGGCACAGATACGCAGTATTTT
CASSQGPGGTDTQYF
>TRBJ2-5|many|TRBV28|TRBD1
TGTGCCAGCAGTTTAGGGACAGGCCAAGAGACCCAGTACTTC
CASSLGTGQETQYF
>TRBJ2-3|NA|TRBV7-6|NA
TGTGCCAGCAGCCCCGATTGGGACCCCGATTCAGATACGCAGTATTTT
CASSPDWDPDSDTQYF
>TRBJ1-5|NA|TRBV7-9|NA
TGTGCCAGCAGCTCAACATCCGATCAGCCCCAGCATTTT
CASSSTSDQPQHF
>TRBJ1-5|many|TRBV4-1|TRBD1
TGCGCCAGCAGCCAAGGGACAGGGAATCAGCCCCAGCATTTT
CASSQGTGNQPQHF
>TRBJ1-3|once|TRBV28|NA
TGTGCCGGCAGTTTATCCGGGACACCCTCTGGAAACACCATATATTTT
CAGSLSGTPSGNTIYF
>TRBJ2-3|once|TRBV7-6|TRBD2
TGTGCCAGCAGCTTACCCTGGGCAGCGGGGGATACGCAGTATTTT
CASSLPWAAGDTQYF
>TRBJ2-5|NA|TRBV4-1|TRBD2
TGCGCCAGCAGCACGGGACTAGCGGGGGCGGGAGAGACCCAGTACTTC
CASSTGLAGAGETQYF
>TRBJ2-1|NA|TRBV7-3|NA
TGTGCCAGCAGCTCAACAGGTTTAGAGCAGTTCTTC
CASSSTGLEQFF
>TRBJ1-2|few|TRBV28|NA
TGTGCCAGCAGTTTAAACGGAAACTATGGCTACACCTTC
CASSLNGNYGYTF
>TRBJ2-1|NA|TRBV18|NA
TGTGCCAGCTCACCCCTGTTGGGCTCGTCGACCCATGAGCAGTTCTTC
CASSPLLGSSTHEQFF
>TRBJ2-1|NA|TRBV2|NA
TGTGCCAGCAGGAGTGGAGATGAGCAGTTCTTC
CASRSGDEQFF
>TRBJ1-2|many|TRBV28|NA
TGTGCCAGCAGTTTCTACAGGGCCCCTCACTTC
CASSFYRAPHF
>TRBJ1-2|NA|TRBV12-3/TRBV12-4|TRBD1
TGTGCCAGCAGTCCCCGGCAGGGGGCGGATGGCTACACCTTC
CASSPRQGADGYTF
>TRBJ2-1|many|TRBV6-1|TRBD1
TGTGCCAGCAGTCCGGGACAGAGCTCCTACAATGAGCAGTTCTTC
CASSPGQSSYNEQFF
>TRBJ1-5|few|TRBV13|NA
TGTGCCAGCAGCTTGGGAGGAGATAGCAATCAGCCCCAGCATTTT
CASSLGGDSNQPQHF
>TRBJ1-5|NA|TRBV24-1|TRBD1
TGTGCCCCGGGACAGGGTGAAAAAAGCAATCAGCCCCAGCATTTT
CAPGQGEKSNQPQHF
>TRBJ2-1|few|TRBV12-3/TRBV12-4|NA
TGTGCCAGCAGTTTTGCAGGGAACAATGAGCAGTTCTTC
CASSFAGNNEQFF